This T cell receptor beta chain was recorded in a study of T-cell memory formation after mild COVID-19. TCRdb processed the 5' RACE reads anew with MiXCR; each CDR3 protein has one entry. The repertoire holds about 62,000 distinct CDR3 sequences, with 9% to 9.5% as singletons. This clonotype was found a few times. Its target is not known. Trimming took 6 bases from V and 4 from J, leaving 21 bases between them. The CDR3 totals 16 residues. CDR1 and CDR2 (germline): ENHRY, SYGVKD. Study results and limitations: Clones contracting across day 15 to 85 had a balanced CD4/CD8 profile; later expanding clones leaned CD4+. Mostly located in CM and EM were contracting CD4+ clones, with contracting CD8+ clones located in EMRA.

The material sequenced was PBMCs or a T cell subset sorted from them (not recorded which). The chain carries TRBV10-3 and TRBJ1-1, with D perhaps TRBD1 (5 bases). The TCR originated in a young man who had mild COVID-19 (a few samples of this study predate the infection). Cell type and time point are not known. The CDR3 loop is CAIRLQVGSGGTEAFF. In DNA form, the CDR3 reads TGTGCCATCAGGCTACAGGTAGGAAGTGGTGGCACTGAAGCTTTCTTT.